The 28 T cell receptor beta chains reported below all come from one sample, sequenced in a study of blood T cell repertoires in COVID-19. Assay: immunoSEQ multiplex PCR; the TCRdb copy retains only in-frame clones and omits some. Seen here are more than 55,000 clones, about nine tenths observed once, and the top ten hold approximately 1.2%. Sequenced sample: peripheral blood. The receptors stem from a woman over 75 with acute or convalescent COVID-19.

This clone has a single count. This chain joins TRBV7-2 and TRBJ2-1; D may be TRBD2 (6 bases). The germline CDR1 and CDR2 sequences are SGHTA and FQGNSA. The CDR3 is made up of 14 amino acids. V lost 6 bases, J lost 9 bases, and 18 bases lay in between. This chain's CDR3 is CASRKEGGTGEQFF. The CDR3 region has the DNA TGTGCCAGCAGGAAGGAAGGAGGGACGGGTGAGCAGTTCTTC.

J is TRBJ2-5 and V is TRBV19; weak D call: TRBD2 (6 bases). Trimming left V 5 bases short and J 4 bases short, with 20 bases between. The CDR3 runs 16 residues. CDR1 and CDR2 (germline): LNHDA, SQIVND (reference sequence). The CDR3 loop is CASSWSGGGGRETQYF. CDR3 in DNA: TGTGCCAGTAGTTGGAGTGGGGGAGGTGGGAGAGAGACCCAGTACTTC.

J is TRBJ2-1 and V is TRBV6-2 or TRBV6-3; 14 bases align to TRBD2. V gave up 6 bases and J gave up 11 bases; unmatched junction bases: 9. The CDR3 is 15 residues long. Germline V CDR1 and CDR2: MNHEY, SVGEGT. This chain's CDR3 is CASSLGLAGGTKQFF. The CDR3 bases are TGTGCCAGCAGCCTCGGACTAGCGGGGGGTACGAAGCAGTTCTTC.

This chain links TRBV18 with TRBJ1-1, with 7 bases matching TRBD1. J was trimmed by 7 bases and V by 6 bases; bases with no gene match: 8. The CDR3 has 13 amino acids. Germline V lookup: CDR1 KGHSH, CDR2 LQKENI. CDR3 region: CASSATGRGEAFF. CDR3 coding DNA: TGTGCCAGCTCGGCGACAGGGCGGGGTGAAGCTTTCTTT.

The chain couples TRBV18 to TRBJ2-3; 7 positions match TRBD1. Germline loops: CDR1 KGHSH, CDR2 LQKENI. The ends lost 4 bases at V and 0 bases at J; junction bases unmatched: 4. The CDR3 extends over 15 amino acids. DNA for the CDR3: TGTGCCAGCTCACGGGACAGCTCTAGCACAGATACGCAGTATTTT. The encoded protein is CASSRDSSSTDTQYF.

This sequence joins TRBV9 and TRBJ1-2; weak D call: TRBD1 (6 bases). Trimming took off 2 bases at V and 2 bases at J, with 10 bases between the two ends. Germline CDR1 is SGDLS and CDR2 is YYNGEE. CDR3 length: 14 residues. CDR3 nucleotides: TGTGCCAGCAGCGTTCAGGGGACGAACTATGGCTACACCTTC. Encoded protein: CASSVQGTNYGYTF.

The rearrangement uses TRBV4-2 and TRBJ2-2, with 8 bases that match TRBD1. The junction had 10 bases not matched to a gene; V was cut back by 1 base and J by 6 bases. Germline CDR1 reads LGHNA; CDR2 reads YNFKEQ. This CDR3 contains 17 residues. CDR3 protein: CASSQAFQGARAGELFF. The CDR3 bases are TGTGCCAGCAGCCAAGCTTTTCAGGGGGCGAGGGCCGGGGAGCTGTTTTTT.

This clone was seen a single time. The chain joins TRBV4-2 to TRBJ2-7; D unresolved. V was cut by 1 base and J by 2 bases, with 15 bases left in between. The CDR3 is 16 amino acids. The germline V gene has CDR1 LGHNA and CDR2 YNFKEQ. The CDR3 protein is CASSQGHVSFAYEQYF. The CDR3 DNA is TGTGCCAGCAGCCAAGGACATGTCTCGTTCGCCTACGAGCAGTACTTC.

The chain combines TRBV5-1 with TRBJ2-1, with no clear D. Deletions cut 1 base from V and 4 bases from J, with 9 bases between. Germline CDR1 SGHRS, CDR2 YFSETQ. There are 14 residues in the CDR3. The chain's CDR3 is CASSLQSSYNEQFF. As DNA, the CDR3 is TGCGCCAGCAGCTTGCAATCCAGTTACAATGAGCAGTTCTTC.

This clone was found a few times. The chain carries TRBV7-8 and TRBJ1-1, with D perhaps TRBD1 (6 bases). This CDR3 contains 15 residues. Germline CDR1 reads SGHVS; CDR2 reads FQNEAQ. V was cut by 6 bases and J by 4 bases, with 18 bases left in between. The chain's CDR3 is CASSTLGAWGTEAFF. CDR3 coding DNA: TGTGCCAGCAGTACCTTGGGGGCCTGGGGCACTGAAGCTTTCTTT. The full variable domain, its missing parts supplied by reference TRBV7-8 and TRBJ1-1, is GAGVSQSPRYKVAKRGQDVALRCDPISGHVSLFWYQQALGQGPEFLTYFQNEAQLDKSGLPSDRFFAERPEGSVSTLKIQRTQQEDSAVYLCASSTLGAWGTEAFFGQGTRLTVV.

The chain recombines TRBV5-1 with TRBJ2-3; the D is unclear. V was cut by 2 bases and J by 0 bases, with 10 bases left in between. There are 15 residues in the CDR3. The germline V gene encodes CDR1 SGHRS and CDR2 YFSETQ. CDR3 DNA: TGCGCCAGCAGCTTACGGTACCCTAGCACAGATACGCAGTATTTT. Its protein product is CASSLRYPSTDTQYF.

The chain has TRBV2 and TRBJ2-1; TRBD1 matches at 9 bases. Unmatched junction bases numbered 12, after V lost 9 bases and J lost 9 bases. The germline V gene has CDR1 SNHLY and CDR2 FYNNEI. The CDR3 covers 14 residues. The CDR3 nucleotides are TGTGCCAGTAGGACCGGGACAGGGCCCACTGAGCAGTTCTTC. Its protein is CASRTGTGPTEQFF.

The CDR3 sequence is CASTATNEKLFF. The CDR3 coding sequence is TGTGCCAGCACAGCAACTAATGAAAAACTGTTTTTT. The V call is TRBV28, the J call TRBJ1-4, with unresolved D. V gave up 7 bases and J gave up 0 bases, with 3 bases separating them. Germline V CDR1 and CDR2: MDHEN, SYDVKM. CDR3 length: 12 residues.

V usage is TRBV5-1 and J usage is TRBJ2-3, with D possibly being TRBD1 (6 bases). Germline V gene lookup returns CDR1 SGHRS and CDR2 YFSETQ. V was shortened by 2 bases and J by 0 bases, with 10 bases between the two germline ends. The CDR3 sequence is 15 residues long. The DNA for the CDR3 is TGCGCCAGCAGCTTTGGGACAATGAGCACAGATACGCAGTATTTT. Encoded protein: CASSFGTMSTDTQYF.

V is TRBV7-2 and J is TRBJ2-7, with 8 positions matching TRBD1. The CDR3 runs to 15 residues. Germline lookup yields CDR1 SGHTA and CDR2 FQGNSA. The junction had 3 bases not matched to a gene; V was cut back by 0 bases and J by 2 bases. CDR3 nucleotides: TGTGCCAGCAGCTTAGCGCTGACAGGGGCCTACGAGCAGTACTTC. Protein product: CASSLALTGAYEQYF. The full variable domain, in which reference TRBV7-2 and TRBJ2-7 provide the parts outside the CDR3, is GAGVSQSPSNKVTEKGKDVELRCDPISGHTALYWYRQSLGQGLEFLIYFQGNSAPDKSGLPSDRFSAERTGGSVSTLTIQRTQQEDSAVYLCASSLALTGAYEQYFGPGTRLTVT.

This clone was seen only a few times. The chain joins TRBV6-1 to TRBJ2-1; 9 bases are a match to TRBD1. This CDR3 has 15 residues. Trimming took 3 bases from V and 7 from J; bases not matched to a gene: 7. Germline V gives CDR1 MNHNS, CDR2 SASEGT. CDR3 DNA: TGTGCCAGCAGTGATGGGACAGGGTGGGGAAATGAGCAGTTCTTC. It specifies CASSDGTGWGNEQFF.

In its sample, this clone was seen once. The chain uses TRBV10-2 and TRBJ2-7; 9 bases line up with TRBD1. The junction had 8 bases not matched to a gene; V was cut back by 3 bases and J by 5 bases. Per germline, CDR1 WSHSY and CDR2 SAAADI. CDR3 length: 15 residues. CDR3 in amino acids: CASSDPGQGLNEQYF. CDR3 sequence (DNA): TGCGCCAGCAGTGACCCGGGACAGGGCTTGAACGAGCAGTACTTC.

The genes are TRBV7-9 and TRBJ1-4, with D possibly matching TRBD1 (6 bases). The V and J ends lost 7 bases and 6 bases respectively, with 12 bases between them. The germline CDR1 and CDR2 sequences are SEHNR and FQNEAQ (reference sequence). The CDR3 is 13 residues long. This chain's CDR3 is CASIKAGDEKLFF. The CDR3 DNA sequence: TGTGCCAGCATCAAGGCAGGGGATGAAAAACTGTTTTTT.

The chain recombines TRBV4-1 with TRBJ1-2, with 9 nucleotides matching TRBD1. Looked up from germline, CDR1 is MGHRA and CDR2 is YSYEKL. The CDR3 is 15 amino acids. V was clipped by 0 bases and J by 8 bases; unmatched bases: 7. In DNA form, the CDR3 reads TGCGCCAGCAGCCAAGAAACTACAGGGGGCGAGGGCTACACCTTC. Its protein product is CASSQETTGGEGYTF.

The sample holds a few counts of this clone. V usage is TRBV7-9 and J usage is TRBJ1-2, with a tentative D call TRBD1 (5 bases). Trimming pared 1 base from V and 10 bases from J, leaving 13 bases between. Germline values: CDR1 SEHNR, CDR2 FQNEAQ (reference sequence). CDR3 length: 13 amino acids. The DNA of the CDR3 is TGTGCCAGCAGCTTAGATGTCAGGGAGGTCTACACCTTC. Its translation: CASSLDVREVYTF. Based on the CDR3 plus reference TRBV7-9 and TRBJ1-2, the full variable domain is DTGVSQNPRHKITKRGQNVTFRCDPISEHNRLYWYRQTLGQGPEFLTYFQNEAQLEKSRLLSDRFSAERPKGSFSTLEIQRTEQGDSAMYLCASSLDVREVYTFGSGTRLTVV.

Only a few counts were recorded for this clone. The chain uses TRBV4-3 and TRBJ2-5; D ambiguous. V was shortened by 0 bases and J by 5 bases, with 7 bases between the two germline ends. Germline CDR1 LGHNA, CDR2 YSLEER. The CDR3 consists of 13 residues. The CDR3 region is CASSQEGWETQYF. The CDR3 DNA is TGCGCCAGCAGCCAAGAGGGCTGGGAGACCCAGTACTTC.

The chain couples TRBV15 to TRBJ2-5; weak D call: TRBD2 (5 bases). The V end was cut by 1 base, the J end by 2 bases, with 8 bases between. Per the germline V gene, CDR1 is LNHNV and CDR2 is YYDKDF (reference sequence). The CDR3 has 14 amino acids. CDR3 loop: CATSRVGRQETQYF. The CDR3 DNA reads TGTGCCACCAGCAGAGTAGGGAGACAAGAGACCCAGTACTTC.

This clone was found once. The chain links TRBV7-6 to TRBJ2-1; TRBD2 agrees at 16 bases. CDR3 length equals 14 residues. Unmatched junction bases numbered 5, after V lost 5 bases and J lost 13 bases. Germline CDR1 SGHVS, CDR2 FNYEAQ. The CDR3: CASSGTSGGAFQFF. Here the CDR3 DNA reads TGTGCCAGCAGCGGGACTAGCGGGGGGGCCTTTCAGTTCTTC.

The chain couples TRBV3-1 (or the pseudogene TRBV3-2) to TRBJ1-2, with D maybe TRBD1 (6 bases). V lost 4 bases and J lost 3, with 12 bases in between. This CDR3 is 14 amino acids long. Germline V gene lookup returns CDR1 LGHDT and CDR2 YNNKEL (reference sequence). The CDR3 loop reads CASSPGGFDYGYTF. As DNA, the CDR3 is TGTGCCAGCAGCCCGGGGGGCTTCGACTATGGCTACACCTTC.

The V call is TRBV19, the J call TRBJ1-2; no reliable D call. The CDR3 runs to 13 residues. V lost 2 bases and J lost 3, with 7 bases in between. Per the germline V gene, CDR1 is LNHDA and CDR2 is SQIVND (reference sequence). The CDR3 region has the DNA TGTGCCAGTAGTATAAAGAGGGACTATGGCTACACCTTC. This sequence encodes CASSIKRDYGYTF.

The chain links TRBV9 to TRBJ1-6; 9 bases align to TRBD1. The CDR3 length is 15 residues. V was pared by 4 bases and J by 8 bases, with 7 bases of the junction left unmatched. The germline V gene encodes CDR1 SGDLS and CDR2 YYNGEE. Written as DNA, the CDR3 is TGTGCCAGCAGCCCGAGGACAGGGGAGGATTCACCCCTCCACTTT. This encodes CASSPRTGEDSPLHF.

A single count supports this clone. V usage is TRBV30 and J usage is TRBJ1-4; TRBD1 matches at 7 bases. Unmatched junction bases numbered 10, after V lost 1 base and J lost 5 bases. The CDR3 has 16 amino acids. Germline V lookup: CDR1 GTSNPN, CDR2 SVGIG (reference sequence). The CDR3 loop is CAWSGGTVGENEKLFF. CDR3 nucleotide sequence: TGTGCCTGGAGTGGGGGGACAGTCGGGGAAAATGAAAAACTGTTTTTT.

For this clone: Different DNA sequences within this sample yield the same CDR3. The CDR3 here is CASSFTGNTEAFF. The DNA of the CDR3 is TGTGCCAGCAGTTTTACAGGAAACACTGAAGCTTTCTTT. This chain connects TRBV7-9 to TRBJ1-1, with TRBD1 as a possible D gene (5 bases). The CDR3 loop spans 13 amino acids. The germline V gene encodes CDR1 SEHNR and CDR2 FQNEAQ (reference sequence). V lost 6 bases and J 2 bases, leaving 10 bases between the germline ends.